The rows below give T cell receptor beta chains drawn from one sample of a study of early T cells in non-severe SARS-CoV-2 infection. TCRdb ran MiXCR on the 5' RACE reads and lists one entry per CDR3 protein. This repertoire shows just over 80,000 distinct CDR3 sequences, roughly 13% found once; its top ten account for 1.4%. The sample consisted of whole blood. The receptors were gathered from an adult who was a healthcare worker with PCR-confirmed SARS-CoV-2 infection or an uninfected control (not recorded which). CDR3s leave out the opening cysteine and the closing phenylalanine or tryptophan. A D gene is named only where the DNA matches it firmly.

J gene,V gene,D gene,CDR3 protein
TRBJ1-2,TRBV10-3,TRBD1,ATLGPGQPNYGYT
TRBJ1-1,TRBV5-1,-,ASSSQGLGGTEAF
TRBJ2-1,TRBV20-1,TRBD2,SASPTSGGYNEQF
TRBJ1-1,TRBV3-1,-,ASSHGQSIGI
TRBJ1-2,TRBV20-1,-,SAKDRSRLRGYGYT
TRBJ2-2,TRBV5-1,TRBD1,ASSFPLHTGGVGTGELF
TRBJ2-1,TRBV10-1,TRBD2,ASSDWRGKNEQF
TRBJ2-1,TRBV11-2,TRBD1,ASSLFSTGSSYNEQF
TRBJ2-5,TRBV19,TRBD1,ASSASTGTGSETQY
TRBJ1-2,TRBV2,-,ASFDRLGGYT
TRBJ1-1,TRBV6-2/TRBV6-3,-,ASSYRSASMNTEAF
TRBJ2-1,TRBV29-1,-,SVLSGTYNEQF
TRBJ1-6,TRBV9,-,ASSVSGVNSPLH
TRBJ2-5,TRBV29-1,TRBD2,SVEGGTSLRMETQY
TRBJ2-7,TRBV20-1,-,SGLGPGGEQY
TRBJ2-3,TRBV19,TRBD2,ASSARLAGVTDTQY
TRBJ1-1,TRBV2,TRBD1,ASSWDSGMPEAF
TRBJ2-5,TRBV7-9,-,ASSNRGEETQY
TRBJ2-7,TRBV7-8,TRBD2,ASSLNRASGGMRAYEQY
TRBJ1-1,TRBV12-3/TRBV12-4,-,ASSFSRRRITEAF
TRBJ2-7,TRBV7-2,TRBD2,ASSFREGRYEQY
TRBJ2-7,TRBV5-1,TRBD2,ASSPLGTSTYEQY
TRBJ1-2,TRBV30,-,AWSWPDRNYGYT
TRBJ2-7,TRBV20-1,TRBD1,SAEGTGDSYEQY
TRBJ1-3,TRBV5-1,-,ASSLEGGSGNTIY
TRBJ1-3,TRBV18,-,ASSPEPQGSGNTIY
TRBJ2-7,TRBV6-6,TRBD1,ASRGRTGRNEQY
TRBJ2-3,TRBV20-1,-,SARDFDTQY
TRBJ1-2,TRBV6-1,-,ASSEGSST
TRBJ2-3,TRBV12-3/TRBV12-4,-,ASSLNRATDTQY
TRBJ2-3,TRBV7-2,-,ASSLSRTTTQY
TRBJ2-7,TRBV12-3/TRBV12-4,-,ASSLNGGAGEQY
TRBJ2-1,TRBV29-1,-,SVGHNEQF
TRBJ1-1,TRBV12-3/TRBV12-4,-,ASSFRANEAF
TRBJ2-5,TRBV12-5,-,ASGSGHLQETQY
TRBJ2-2,TRBV15,-,ATSRDFTGGYTGELF
TRBJ2-2,TRBV5-1,-,ASSLGTRKNTGELF
TRBJ2-1,TRBV6-1,TRBD2,ASLKASGSHNEQF
TRBJ1-2,TRBV5-1,-,ASSRGVDYGYT
TRBJ2-5,TRBV20-1,-,SAPVAIQETQY
TRBJ2-3,TRBV20-1,TRBD1,SARASLGGQGSDTQY
TRBJ2-3,TRBV28,-,AIQPGAAGTDTQY
TRBJ2-7,TRBV12-3/TRBV12-4,TRBD2,ASSLSGGAIYEQY
TRBJ1-1,TRBV3-1,-,ASSPPRITSSTEAF
TRBJ1-5,TRBV20-1,TRBD1,SARGITGGGQPQH
TRBJ1-2,TRBV20-1,-,SASSGPAGYT
TRBJ2-1,TRBV27,-,ASSSIKGAPSYNEQF
TRBJ1-5,TRBV7-2,-,ASSSYRDPNQPQH
TRBJ1-1,TRBV29-1,TRBD1,SVPDRGLREAF
TRBJ2-2,TRBV11-2,-,ASSLLLTGELF
TRBJ1-6,TRBV7-9,-,ASSLEGLRSYNSPLH
TRBJ2-3,TRBV11-2,-,ASSRMGGYSTDTQY
TRBJ2-7,TRBV3-1,-,ASSQDWGEQY